This T cell receptor (beta chain) was observed in a study of PD-1 blockade in classical Hodgkin lymphoma (TCRdb year 2020). A note on the overall study: Nivolumab dosing was 3 mg/kg intravenously every 2 weeks, continuing until either disease progression or unacceptable toxicity. A peripheral blood immune signature of response to PD-1 blockade in classical Hodgkin lymphoma was defined using TCR beta sequencing and CyTOF.

This clone was found once. Its antigen is unknown. It has no much larger one-base neighbor in the sample; base qualities were not kept. Broader findings and caveats from the paper: Baseline diversity similar to that of newly diagnosed patients was observed in trial patients achieving complete response, whereas significantly lower diversity was observed in partial responders and progressors. Baseline TCR diversity was reported to be lower in newly diagnosed patients than in healthy donors and to be lower still in relapsed/refractory patients. Only a single clinical trial cohort was studied, and what caused the repertoire differences, possibly disease activity or prior therapy, remained undefined. Diversity was lower in patients who began nivolumab less than 1 year after ASCT, so these patients were left out of later analyses to avoid confounding by immune reconstitution. A significant rise by C4D1 was seen in CD4+ but not CD8+ TCR diversity (p=0.0027 vs p=0.16), with the rise being most apparent in complete responders (p=0.02).

Explained via the paper, the time point label denotes: cycle 1 day 1 (C1D1), immediately before nivolumab initiation. Every trial patient had relapsed after autologous stem cell transplantation, and cohorts A, B and C differed in prior brentuximab vedotin exposure. The trial cohort included more than 55 patients with relapsed/refractory classical Hodgkin lymphoma, and each patient had a best overall response of complete response, partial response or progressive disease. In the multi-cohort phase II CheckMate 205 trial, trial patients received single-agent nivolumab. An independent review committee assessed best overall response using the 2007 International Working Group response criteria. Trial PBMCs were obtained immediately prior to nivolumab initiation (C1D1) and on therapy at cycle 2 day 1 and cycle 4 day 1. Peripheral blood was collected in 8 mL Vacutainer Cell Preparation Tubes, from which PBMCs were isolated by centrifugation and then cryopreserved.

The Qiagen DNeasy kit was used to extract genomic DNA from unsorted PBMCs and from the negatively selected CD4+ and CD8+ fractions. Using primers that anneal to V and J segments, immunoSEQ multiplex PCR amplified the TCR beta CDR3 regions. A synthetic immune receptor repertoire was used to minimize amplification bias, and remaining bias was computationally removed after sequencing. On the study's bioinformatics: Repertoire diversity was quantified as the Shannon entropy index using custom Python scripts. Unsorted, CD4+ and CD8+ repertoires were analyzed separately, except in combined analyses where CD4+ and CD8+ sequences were merged in silico. Clonal expansion was defined as at least a 2-fold frequency increase after treatment relative to C1D1, with a pseudocount of 0.5 for undetected baseline clones. Singleton clones were defined as clones with 0 or 1 copy at C1D1, and non-singleton clones were defined as clones with 2 or more copies. Clones expanded in unsorted samples were labelled as CD4+, CD8+ or unknown by matching protein sequences in sorted samples from the same patient. Wilcoxon tests on paired samples were used to test changes in diversity from C1D1 to C4D1. The table comes from immuneACCESS by way of TCRdb, which keeps in-frame sequences with V and J called. Part of the clones is missing from these tables; in studies checked, under half for an unresolved V gene and the rest for unknown reasons. The DNA was the basis for D and trimming; V, J and clone size are from that table. This sample holds tens of thousands of clones; roughly nine tenths were observed only once. Of the sample, 15% is held by the ten largest clones.

The germline ends are 17 bases apart after V is trimmed by 5 bases and J by 12 bases. CDR3 length: 14 amino acids, cysteine to phenylalanine. The retained sequence is limited to the CDR3, 42 bases, with the frame set at the first base. The germline V gene specifies SGHTA as CDR1 and FQGTGA as CDR2. Sequences were derived from peripheral blood mononuclear cells (PBMCs), sampled at baseline. Here the chain combines TRBV7-3 and TRBJ1-6; the D gene cannot be named for sure. The clonotype originates from a human donor with classical Hodgkin lymphoma. The DNA is TGTGCCAGCAGCCCAACCGGGGTCGAGGGACCCCTCCACTTT. The encoded protein is CASSPTGVEGPLHF.